A single sample gave rise to the 6 T cell receptor beta chains below, sequenced in a study of control samples from healthy donors and cancer patients. TCRdb's copy holds only in-frame clones and misses some; the assay was immunoSEQ multiplex PCR. The data contain tens of thousands of clones, approximately 90% of them singletons. Sequencing was performed on PBMCs. The origin of the receptors is a young man with colorectal cancer.

This clone appeared once. The rearrangement links TRBV19 to TRBJ1-1, with 8 bases fitting TRBD1. Trimming removed 6 bases from V and 5 bases from J; junction bases left unmatched: 5. Germline V gene lookup returns CDR1 LNHDA and CDR2 SQIVND (reference sequence). This CDR3 spans 13 amino acids. CDR3 sequence: CASRYDRGTEAFF. The CDR3 DNA reads TGTGCCAGTAGGTATGACAGGGGTACTGAAGCTTTCTTT.

The chain uses TRBV19 and TRBJ2-3; the D is unclear. Germline values: CDR1 LNHDA, CDR2 SQIVND (reference sequence). This CDR3 is 16 amino acids long. Trimming removed 7 bases at V and 0 bases at J, with 17 bases between. CDR3 in DNA: TGTGCCAGTACCCCCACGGCTAGGATTAGCACAGATACGCAGTATTTT. Its protein product is CASTPTARISTDTQYF.

This sequence joins TRBV11-3 and TRBJ2-2; D is perhaps TRBD2 (5 bases). This CDR3 has 14 amino acids. The germline CDR1 and CDR2 sequences are SGHNT and YENEEA. Trimming shortened V by 4 bases and J by 6 bases, and 12 bases separated the two germline ends. CDR3 in DNA: TGTGCCAGCAGCTGGGCGTCGGGGTCCGGGGAGCTGTTTTTT. Encoded protein: CASSWASGSGELFF.

Points on this clone: At one end, the junction sequence differs from germline, possibly due to a read error. The gene calls are TRBV6-5 and TRBJ2-7, with D tentatively TRBD2 (5 bases). Germline V lookup: CDR1 MNHEY, CDR2 SVGAGI. The CDR3 is 12 amino acids. The CDR3 DNA reads as TGTGCCAGCAGTATAGCGTTATACGAGCAGCACTTC. Its protein product is CASSIALYEQHF.

V usage is TRBV6-5 and J usage is TRBJ1-6; 9 nucleotides line up with TRBD1. From germline, CDR1 is MNHEY and CDR2 SVGAGI. The V gene end was trimmed by 8 bases and the J gene end by 8 bases; junction bases not matched to a gene: 7. This CDR3 has 14 residues. CDR3 loop: CASGWDREDSPLHF. DNA for the CDR3: TGTGCCAGCGGGTGGGACAGGGAAGATTCACCCCTCCACTTT.

V gene TRBV30 combines with J gene TRBJ1-6; D remains ambiguous. Germline CDR1 is GTSNPN and CDR2 is SVGIG (reference sequence). The CDR3 contains 13 residues. Trimming took 3 bases from V and 14 from J, leaving 17 bases between them. CDR3 in DNA: TGTGCCTGGAGCAAACTCTCCCTCCCGGCCCTCCACTTT. It is translated as CAWSKLSLPALHF.